Listed below are T cell receptor beta chains from one sample, sequenced in a study of cytomegalovirus exposure and HLA in healthy donors. Some clones are missing from TCRdb's copy, which holds only in-frame ones; the method was immunoSEQ multiplex PCR. The sample lists 120,000 to 150,000 clones; about 76% were seen once. The source material was PBMCs. Receptors were obtained from a female donor in good health and CMV-seronegative. The CDR3 runs from the conserved cysteine through the conserved F or W. The order of the fields is V gene, J gene, CDR3 protein.

TRBV11-3,TRBJ2-7,CASSLEGANYEQYF
TRBV5-1,TRBJ1-6,CASSLRGQGNSPLHF
TRBV27,TRBJ2-6,CASSINPTDLFSGANVLTF
TRBV28,TRBJ1-5,CASSLGGQPQHF
TRBV18,TRBJ2-7,CASSDNSGRASSEQYF
TRBV28,TRBJ1-1,CASSLEAQGYAFF
TRBV27,TRBJ2-7,CASSPGLLFTYEQYF
TRBV7-8,TRBJ1-1,CASSSTGSFGTEAFF
TRBV7-2,TRBJ2-1,CASSLESDEQFF
TRBV10-2,TRBJ2-7,CASSLGPPGDEQYF
TRBV2,TRBJ2-5,CASGGQRQETQYF
TRBV19,TRBJ1-3,CASSMGDSSGNTIYF
TRBV5-6,TRBJ2-7,CASSLEEYEQYF
TRBV10-3,TRBJ2-5,CAIGDTQWTQYF
TRBV7-9,TRBJ2-1,CASSPEREQFF
TRBV19,TRBJ1-5,CASSRTGGSGSNQPQHF
TRBV30,TRBJ1-1,CANSRRIMNTEAFF
TRBV6-6,TRBJ1-5,CASSYEGGENQPQHF
TRBV12-2,TRBJ1-5,CASRLASQGPQPQHF
TRBV7-2,TRBJ2-1,CASSLRGQGSNEQFF
TRBV5-1,TRBJ2-1,CASSSGLYGSSNEQFF
TRBV30,TRBJ2-2,CAGSTGATNTGELFF
TRBV29-1,TRBJ1-4,CSVEKGQGEKLFF
TRBV11-2,TRBJ2-1,CASRSNKRWEQFF
TRBV30,TRBJ1-1,CAWTQGTEAFF
TRBV4-3,TRBJ2-7,CASSREGRGEQYF
TRBV6-5,TRBJ2-3,CASSYSGTSTDTQYF
TRBV29-1,TRBJ2-5,CSAGWGGGIFGKTQYF
TRBV4-2,TRBJ1-2,CASSPGGDRGFTYGYTF
TRBV7-6,TRBJ2-5,CASSLSGGAETQYF
TRBV5-1,TRBJ2-3,CASSPTRGVDTQYF
TRBV12-5,TRBJ2-7,CASGLQRDVYEQYF
TRBV9,TRBJ2-1,CASSVSWEGYNEQFF
TRBV5-4,TRBJ2-7,CASSLGFGTPFEQYF
TRBV11-3,TRBJ2-7,CASSLDPAGTGGEQYF
TRBV10-3,TRBJ1-1,CAISDRGDTEAFF
TRBV7-8,TRBJ2-3,CASISRRNTDTQYF
TRBV4-1,TRBJ1-2,CASSAGLREDYGYTF
TRBV19,TRBJ1-3,CASSTTVAAFGNTIYF
TRBV7-2,TRBJ1-2,CASSPRDPGRLPPF
TRBV5-1,TRBJ2-3,CASSPLGVRTDTQYF
TRBV6-5,TRBJ2-1,CASSQQSYNEQFF
TRBV9,TRBJ2-5,CASSVGGQGGETQYF
TRBV7-9,TRBJ2-5,CASSWRRGQETQYF
TRBV2,TRBJ1-1,CASRRDREGRTEAFF
TRBV7-9,TRBJ2-1,CASSLHRLAGAGYNEQFF
TRBV13,TRBJ2-2,CASSPSTDRVQGLFF
TRBV7-2,TRBJ1-6,CASSPRTGASSSPLHF